Shown below are 23 T cell receptor beta chains from a single sample sequenced in a study of blood T cell repertoires in COVID-19. Measured with immunoSEQ multiplex PCR; TCRdb has only the in-frame clones, and not every one. The sample lists 120,000 or so clones, about 87% occurring once. The specimen sequenced was peripheral blood. These receptor sequences come from a woman in her 70s with acute or convalescent COVID-19.

This rearrangement joins TRBV6-2 or TRBV6-3 to TRBJ1-2, with a possible D match to TRBD1 (6 bases). V was shortened by 6 bases and J by 3 bases, with 23 bases between the two germline ends. Per germline, CDR1 MNHEY and CDR2 SVGEGT. The CDR3 covers 17 residues. The CDR3 spells CASSPTGLKSLHYGYTF. The DNA for the CDR3 is TGTGCCAGCAGCCCGACAGGTTTGAAGTCCCTACACTATGGCTACACCTTC.

The chain joins TRBV10-1 to TRBJ1-2; a weak D match, TRBD1 (5 bases). Trimming shortened V by 3 bases and J by 3 bases, and 11 bases separated the two germline ends. CDR1 and CDR2 from the germline V gene are WNHNN and SYGVQD (reference sequence). The CDR3 extends over 14 amino acids. The CDR3 here is CASSELGGDYGYTF. Here the CDR3 DNA reads TGCGCCAGCAGTGAACTTGGGGGGGACTATGGCTACACCTTC.

In this sample, this clone turned up a few times. V is TRBV24-1 and J is TRBJ1-6, with D perhaps TRBD1 (6 bases). V was trimmed by 5 bases and J by 8 bases, leaving 18 bases between them. Germline V lookup: CDR1 KGHDR, CDR2 SFDVKD. The CDR3 runs to 16 residues. CDR3 coding DNA: TGTGCCACCAGTGGGGGCCCGACAGGAAAGCATTCACCCCTCCACTTT. Its translation: CATSGGPTGKHSPLHF.

The chain couples TRBV4-1 to TRBJ2-2; 9 bases line up with TRBD2. Germline V lookup: CDR1 MGHRA, CDR2 YSYEKL. V shed 3 bases, J shed 3 bases, and the junction held 5 bases outside the gene matches. The CDR3 loop spans 16 amino acids. The CDR3 spells CASSHPGGRDTGELFF. The CDR3 DNA sequence: TGCGCCAGCAGCCACCCCGGCGGGAGGGACACCGGGGAGCTGTTTTTT.

The chain uses TRBV27 and TRBJ1-1; D is uncertain. Germline CDR1 is MNHEY and CDR2 is SMNVEV (reference sequence). V was pared by 3 bases and J by 0 bases, with 11 bases between. This CDR3 comprises 15 residues. This CDR3 reads CASSLGQLMNTEAFF. The CDR3, as DNA: TGTGCCAGCAGTTTGGGCCAACTCATGAACACTGAAGCTTTCTTT.

V gene TRBV9 combines with J gene TRBJ2-7, with TRBD2 matching over 8 bases. This CDR3 is 15 amino acids long. V was clipped by 4 bases and J by 2 bases; unmatched bases: 8. Germline V CDR1 and CDR2: SGDLS, YYNGEE. The CDR3 region is CASSPQTSATYEQYF. In DNA, the CDR3 is TGTGCCAGCAGCCCCCAGACTAGCGCAACCTACGAGCAGTACTTC.

In this sample, this clone turned up once. V gene TRBV6-4 combines with J gene TRBJ2-7; 7 bases agree with TRBD2. V gave up 6 bases and J gave up 4 bases; unmatched junction bases: 12. The CDR3 sequence is 15 residues long. Germline CDR1 MRHNA, CDR2 SNTAGT. The CDR3 loop is CASSPGGSGAYEQYF. The CDR3 bases are TGTGCCAGCAGCCCCGGCGGCAGCGGGGCATACGAGCAGTACTTC.

The chain recombines TRBV5-1 with TRBJ2-7; 11 bases are a match to TRBD1. Unmatched junction bases numbered 2, after V lost 5 bases and J lost 4 bases. This CDR3 is 13 amino acids long. Germline V gives CDR1 SGHRS, CDR2 YFSETQ. In nucleotides, the CDR3 is TGCGCCAGCAGAGGACAGGGGGCATACGAGCAGTACTTC. Its protein product is CASRGQGAYEQYF.

The chain employs TRBV30 and TRBJ1-4; 8 bases match TRBD1. Germline values: CDR1 GTSNPN, CDR2 SVGIG (reference sequence). CDR3 length: 13 residues. The trim removed 8 bases at V and 6 bases at J, leaving 8 bases unmatched. The CDR3 region is CARKDRVDEKLFF. The DNA for the CDR3 is TGTGCCCGCAAGGACAGGGTTGATGAAAAACTGTTTTTT.

This chain links TRBV19 with TRBJ2-1; D remains ambiguous. V was shortened by 3 bases and J by 0 bases, with 9 bases between the two germline ends. Germline loops: CDR1 LNHDA, CDR2 SQIVND (reference sequence). The CDR3 runs to 15 residues. CDR3 residues: CASSIQVSSYNEQFF. The CDR3 DNA reads TGTGCCAGTAGTATTCAAGTTAGCTCCTACAATGAGCAGTTCTTC. Looking up the rest from reference TRBV19 and TRBJ2-1 gives the full variable domain: DGGITQSPKYLFRKEGQNVTLSCEQNLNHDAMYWYRQDPGQGLRLIYYSQIVNDFQKGDIAEGYSVSREKKESFPLTVTSAQKNPTAFYLCASSIQVSSYNEQFFGPGTRLTVL.

The rearrangement links TRBV13 to TRBJ2-7; TRBD1 aligns across 7 bases. With V trimmed by 5 bases and J by 2 bases, 12 bases remained unmatched. This CDR3 comprises 16 residues. Germline loops: CDR1 PRHDT, CDR2 FYEKMQ (reference sequence). The CDR3 region is CASSAILTGETYEQYF. The CDR3 DNA reads TGTGCCAGCAGCGCGATCCTAACAGGGGAAACCTACGAGCAGTACTTC. The full variable domain, rest sourced from reference TRBV13 and TRBJ2-7, is AAGVIQSPRHLIKEKRETATLKCYPIPRHDTVYWYQQGPGQDPQFLISFYEKMQSDKGSIPDRFSAQQFSDYHSELNMSSLELGDSALYFCASSAILTGETYEQYFGPGTRLTVT.

This clone was recorded only once. The V and J genes are TRBV14 and TRBJ1-3; TRBD1 is a possible D gene (5 bases). Germline assignment: CDR1 SGHDN and CDR2 FVKESK. V lost 1 base and J 0 bases, leaving 16 bases between the germline ends. This CDR3 spans 18 amino acids. CDR3 in DNA: TGTGCCAGCAGCCAAGTAACTTCCCCAGGGCCCTCTGGAAACACCATATATTTT. As protein: CASSQVTSPGPSGNTIYF.

V and J are TRBV30 and TRBJ2-5; D not resolved. Per the germline V gene, CDR1 is GTSNPN and CDR2 is SVGIG (reference sequence). V lost 2 bases and J 9 bases, leaving 13 bases between the germline ends. The CDR3 extends over 12 amino acids. CDR3 coding DNA: TGTGCCTGGAGTCCGCCTGAGTTTGCCCAGTACTTC. This sequence encodes CAWSPPEFAQYF.

Notes on this clone: The sample carries other DNA sequences with the same CDR3. The V gene is TRBV2, the J gene TRBJ1-2, with 7 positions matching TRBD1. Germline CDR1 and CDR2: SNHLY and FYNNEI. V lost 5 bases, J lost 2 bases, and 2 bases stayed unmatched. The CDR3 sequence is 13 residues long. The CDR3, as DNA: TGTGCCAGCAGTCCACAGGGGAACTATGGCTACACCTTC. Its translation is CASSPQGNYGYTF. The full variable domain, its missing parts supplied by reference TRBV2 and TRBJ1-2, is EPEVTQTPSHQVTQMGQEVILRCVPISNHLYFYWYRQILGQKVEFLVSFYNNEISEKSEIFDDQFSVERPDGSNFTLKIRSTKLEDSAMYFCASSPQGNYGYTFGSGTRLTVV.

This chain connects TRBV7-2 to TRBJ1-6; tentative D call: TRBD1 (5 bases). This CDR3 is built from 16 residues. The V end lost 6 bases, the J end lost 7 bases, and 19 bases lay between the germline ends. Germline CDR1 is SGHTA and CDR2 is FQGNSA. Here the CDR3 DNA reads TGTGCCAGCAGATCCGACAGTTCCTACCAAAATTCACCCCTCCACTTT. Translating it yields CASRSDSSYQNSPLHF.

This chain joins TRBV14 and TRBJ1-2; 8 bases map to TRBD1. After removal of 6 bases from V and 6 bases from J, the junction contained 6 bases not matched to a gene. This CDR3 comprises 13 residues. Germline values: CDR1 SGHDN, CDR2 FVKESK. The CDR3 DNA reads as TGTGCCAGCAGTCAGCTACAGGGGGATGGCTACACCTTC. This sequence encodes CASSQLQGDGYTF.

V usage is TRBV5-4 and J usage is TRBJ2-1; tentative D call: TRBD2 (5 bases). Germline CDR1 is SGHNT and CDR2 is YYREEE (reference sequence). This CDR3 comprises 15 residues. Trimming shortened V by 2 bases and J by 9 bases, and 18 bases separated the two germline ends. The CDR3: CASSFSGFREGEQFF. The CDR3 DNA follows: TGTGCCAGCAGCTTCTCAGGATTCCGAGAGGGTGAGCAGTTCTTC.

The V gene is TRBV7-3, the J gene TRBJ2-2; 8 nucleotides agree with TRBD2. CDR3 length: 16 amino acids. Looked up from germline, CDR1 is SGHTA and CDR2 is FQGTGA. Germline trimming cut 5 bases from V and 7 bases from J; bases unmatched to any gene: 12. The chain's CDR3 is CASSLHPGGALGELFF. As DNA, the CDR3 is TGTGCCAGCAGCCTACACCCCGGGGGGGCCCTCGGGGAGCTGTTTTTT.

The rearrangement joins TRBV9 to TRBJ1-2; 9 bases map to TRBD1. The CDR3 sequence is 16 residues long. Looked up from germline, CDR1 is SGDLS and CDR2 is YYNGEE. Trimming cost V 0 bases and J 4 bases; bases outside gene matches: 7. CDR3 DNA sequence: TGTGCCAGCAGCGTAGCCCCACAGGGGGCCTTCTATGGCTACACCTTC. This codes for CASSVAPQGAFYGYTF.

V usage is TRBV13 and J usage is TRBJ2-1, with TRBD2 matching over 9 bases. The CDR3 is 17 amino acids. Unmatched junction bases numbered 9, after V lost 2 bases and J lost 4 bases. Germline lookup yields CDR1 PRHDT and CDR2 FYEKMQ (reference sequence). Here the CDR3 reads CASSLKYLAGGYNEQFF. DNA for the CDR3: TGTGCCAGCAGCTTAAAGTACCTGGCGGGGGGGTACAATGAGCAGTTCTTC.

This chain connects TRBV9 to TRBJ2-5; TRBD2 agrees at 8 bases. V trimming: 1 base; J trimming: 2 bases; junction bases outside the gene matches: 7. Germline assignment: CDR1 SGDLS and CDR2 YYNGEE. This CDR3 is 16 amino acids long. As DNA, the CDR3 is TGTGCCAGCAGCGTAACCCAGGGCGGGGGGCAAGAGACCCAGTACTTC. This encodes CASSVTQGGGQETQYF.

V and J are TRBV5-1 and TRBJ2-2, with D possibly being TRBD1 (5 bases). CDR3 length: 15 residues. V was cut by 0 bases and J by 5 bases, with 11 bases left in between. Germline CDR1 reads SGHRS; CDR2 reads YFSETQ. CDR3: CASSLESRATGELFF. CDR3 sequence (DNA): TGCGCCAGCAGCTTGGAATCCAGGGCAACCGGGGAGCTGTTTTTT.

The chain uses TRBV2 and TRBJ2-3; 9 bases match TRBD2. Unmatched junction bases numbered 10, after V lost 8 bases and J lost 4 bases. This CDR3 contains 15 residues. The V gene's germline CDR1 is SNHLY and CDR2 FYNNEI. CDR3 DNA sequence: TGTGCCAGCGGCCGGCGGGGGGGTTCTGCAGATACGCAGTATTTT. It translates to CASGRRGGSADTQYF. The full variable domain, its missing parts supplied by reference TRBV2 and TRBJ2-3, is EPEVTQTPSHQVTQMGQEVILRCVPISNHLYFYWYRQILGQKVEFLVSFYNNEISEKSEIFDDQFSVERPDGSNFTLKIRSTKLEDSAMYFCASGRRGGSADTQYFGPGTRLTVL.